This T cell receptor beta chain was profiled in a study of early T cells in non-severe SARS-CoV-2 infection. In the study overall: From unsorted whole blood, bulk RNA was sequenced, and the chains remained unpaired. Study-wide points: Matching with VDJdb favored anti-spike CD8 responses (missing private and CD4 specificities).

This clonotype came up a few times. Antigen unknown. This CDR3 region has 14 residues. J gave up 9 bases and V 3 bases, and 6 bases lay outside the gene matches. The germline V gene has CDR1 SGHNT and CDR2 YYREEE (reference sequence). Individual cDNA molecules carried attached unique molecular identifiers. TCRdb analysed the 5' RACE reads with MiXCR anew, one entry per CDR3 protein. The sample contains over 85,000 distinct CDR3 sequences, roughly 17% of which appear only once. The chain recombines TRBV5-4 with TRBJ2-1, with 10 bases identical to TRBD1. The material sequenced was whole blood. The source of this sequence is an adult who was a healthcare worker with PCR-confirmed SARS-CoV-2 infection or an uninfected control (not recorded which). The CDR3 is CASSYGTGVSEQFF. The CDR3 nucleotides are TGTGCCAGCAGCTACGGGACAGGGGTCAGTGAGCAGTTCTTC.